This entry lists 19 T cell receptor beta chains sequenced from one sample in a study of CD8 T cells in ankylosing spondylitis. TCRdb re-analysed the 5' RACE reads in MiXCR, keeping a single row per CDR3 protein. Of under 130,000 distinct CDR3 sequences in the sample, 24% were seen once. What was sequenced was synovial fluid, either unsorted or a sorted T cell fraction (not recorded which). The receptor set was obtained from a male donor with ankylosing spondylitis.

This clonotype came up a few times. The V call is TRBV11-3, the J call TRBJ2-2; 7 nucleotides line up with TRBD2. This CDR3 spans 16 amino acids. V trimming: 5 bases; J trimming: 0 bases; junction bases outside the gene matches: 6. From germline, CDR1 is SGHNT and CDR2 YENEEA. Written as DNA, the CDR3 is TGTGCCAGCAGCAAGACCGGGACTACGAACACCGGGGAGCTGTTTTTT. Translated: CASSKTGTTNTGELFF.

The chain recombines TRBV6-1 with TRBJ2-7; 14 bases are shared with TRBD2. V trimming: 6 bases; J trimming: 0 bases; junction bases outside the gene matches: 10. The CDR3 length is 18 residues. Germline CDR1 and CDR2: MNHNS and SASEGT. Written as DNA, the CDR3 is TGTGCCAGCAGACGCAGGACTAGCGGGAGGACGAGCTCCTACGAGCAGTACTTC. Amino acid sequence: CASRRRTSGRTSSYEQYF.

DNA for the CDR3: TGTGCCAGCAGTTTCTCAGACAGAGCTAATTCACCCCTCCACTTT. It encodes CASSFSDRANSPLHF. This rearrangement joins TRBV27 to TRBJ1-6; D perhaps matches TRBD1 (5 bases). The V and J ends lost 3 bases and 6 bases respectively, with 12 bases between them. The CDR3 has 15 residues. From germline, CDR1 is MNHEY and CDR2 SMNVEV (reference sequence).

In this sample, this clonotype turned up a few times. The rearrangement joins TRBV10-3 to TRBJ2-2; a possible D gene is TRBD1 (6 bases). Germline-derived CDR1 and CDR2 are ENHRY and SYGVKD. The CDR3 extends over 15 amino acids. The germline V and J ends were trimmed by 10 bases and 6 bases, with 21 bases remaining between them. CDR3 in amino acids: CATGETQGPPGELFF. CDR3 bases: TGTGCCACCGGGGAGACACAGGGCCCTCCCGGGGAGCTGTTTTTT.

This clonotype was recorded many times. V gene TRBV6-4 combines with J gene TRBJ2-1; 8 bases agree with TRBD2. After removal of 4 bases from V and 4 bases from J, the junction contained 6 bases not matched to a gene. The CDR3 has 15 amino acids. CDR1 MRHNA and CDR2 SNTAGT come from the germline V gene. CDR3 nucleotide sequence: TGTGCCAGCAGTGTAGCGGGATCAGTATACAATGAGCAGTTCTTC. Translating it yields CASSVAGSVYNEQFF.

The sample holds a few counts of this clonotype. The gene calls are TRBV20-1 and TRBJ2-2; TRBD1 matches 9 bases. CDR3 length: 14 amino acids. With 6 bases clipped from V and 5 bases from J, the junction kept 7 bases outside the gene matches. Germline CDR1 and CDR2: DFQATT and SNEGSKA (reference sequence). CDR3 DNA: TGCAGTGCGGGACAGGGATTGGGTACCGGGGAGCTGTTTTTT. Amino acid sequence: CSAGQGLGTGELFF.

This clonotype was found a few times. V usage is TRBV20-1 and J usage is TRBJ2-3; 12 positions match TRBD2. The germline V gene encodes CDR1 DFQATT and CDR2 SNEGSKA (reference sequence). V trimming: 0 bases; J trimming: 5 bases; junction bases outside the gene matches: 12. The CDR3 runs to 18 residues. The CDR3 bases are TGCAGTGCTAGAGATCATCGACTAGCGGGAGCTATTAAAGATACGCAGTATTTT. Amino acid sequence: CSARDHRLAGAIKDTQYF.

J is TRBJ2-5 and V is TRBV5-1; TRBD2 matches 8 bases. V gave up 7 bases and J gave up 5 bases; unmatched junction bases: 13. CDR1 SGHRS and CDR2 YFSETQ come from the germline V gene. CDR3 size: 15 residues. CDR3 amino acids: CASRQRELSPETQYF. CDR3 coding DNA: TGCGCCAGCCGGCAGCGGGAGCTCTCCCCGGAGACCCAGTACTTC.

The chain uses TRBV30 and TRBJ1-1; D perhaps matches TRBD1 (5 bases). Germline V lookup: CDR1 GTSNPN, CDR2 SVGIG (reference sequence). The CDR3 is 13 amino acids. V lost 3 bases, J lost 10 bases, and 18 bases lay in between. CDR3 coding DNA: TGTGCCTGGAGGTCCCCAGGGCCGCTGATAGCTTTCTTT. It specifies CAWRSPGPLIAFF.

The chain has TRBV7-2 and TRBJ2-1; the match to TRBD1 covers 9 bases. Germline CDR1 SGHTA, CDR2 FQGNSA. Unmatched junction bases numbered 18, after V lost 5 bases and J lost 10 bases. This CDR3 contains 17 residues. The CDR3 DNA sequence: TGTGCCAGCAGCCTCCATGGAGGGACAGGGTCCTCGAGAGAGCAGTTCTTC. Residues: CASSLHGGTGSSREQFF.

The chain employs TRBV5-5 and TRBJ2-2, with 9 bases that match TRBD1. The CDR3 spans 16 residues. From germline, CDR1 is SGHKS and CDR2 YYEKEE (reference sequence). V shed 4 bases, J shed 5 bases, and the junction held 9 bases outside the gene matches. CDR3 in DNA: TGTGCCAGCAGCGCACTGGGACAGGGTCGTACCGGGGAGCTGTTTTTT. This translates into CASSALGQGRTGELFF.

This chain connects TRBV5-1 to TRBJ1-5; no firm D call. The germline V gene has CDR1 SGHRS and CDR2 YFSETQ. Deletions cut 0 bases from V and 6 bases from J, with 13 bases between. The CDR3 is 15 amino acids. The CDR3 DNA sequence: TGCGCCAGCAGCTTGGACGGAGCCTGGGGTCAGCCCCAGCATTTT. Translation: CASSLDGAWGQPQHF.

This clonotype was observed a handful of times. This chain joins TRBV25-1 and TRBJ2-1; D is unclear. V lost 1 base to trimming and J lost 3 bases, with 13 bases between them. Germline lookup yields CDR1 MGHDK and CDR2 SYGVNS. The CDR3 has 16 residues. CDR3 coding DNA: TGTGCCAGCAGTGAATTCGTCCCCCGACACTACAATGAGCAGTTCTTC. This gives the protein CASSEFVPRHYNEQFF.

J is TRBJ2-2 and V is TRBV20-1; 7 bases fit TRBD2. The length of the CDR3 is 13 residues. V shed 8 bases, J shed 3 bases, and the junction held 6 bases outside the gene matches. Germline CDR1 reads DFQATT; CDR2 reads SNEGSKA (reference sequence). For the CDR3, the DNA is TGCAGTCCCCGGGACTACGACACCGGGGAGCTGTTTTTT. Protein product: CSPRDYDTGELFF.

A few counts support this clonotype. The genes are TRBV14 and TRBJ1-1; 8 nucleotides align to TRBD1. V lost 4 bases to trimming and J lost 9 bases; unmatched junction nucleotides: 7. The CDR3 consists of 13 residues. CDR1 SGHDN and CDR2 FVKESK come from the germline V gene. The CDR3 DNA reads as TGTGCCAGCAGCCTACTCAGGGGGCCGCAAGCTTTCTTT. It yields the protein CASSLLRGPQAFF.

This clonotype was counted between two and nine times. CDR3 loop: CSVDWPSNGLAGGETQYF. CDR3 DNA: TGCAGCGTTGATTGGCCCTCAAATGGACTAGCGGGAGGAGAGACCCAGTACTTC. The V gene is TRBV29-1, the J gene TRBJ2-5, with 14 bases matching TRBD2. Germline CDR1 and CDR2: SQVTM and ANQGSEA. This CDR3 contains 18 residues. Germline trimming cut 3 bases from V and 4 bases from J; bases unmatched to any gene: 13.

The chain's CDR3 is CASSPIRTWSQYF. The CDR3 DNA reads as TGTGCCAGCTCACCAATCAGGACTTGGTCCCAGTACTTC. V usage is TRBV18 and J usage is TRBJ2-5, with D perhaps TRBD2 (5 bases). CDR1 and CDR2 (germline): KGHSH, LQKENI. This CDR3 has 13 residues. V was cut by 2 bases and J by 9 bases, with 13 bases left in between.

This clonotype has at least ten counts. CDR3 in DNA: TGTGCCAGCAGCCAAGACTGGTCGGGGGCCAACGTCCTGACTTTC. This gives the protein CASSQDWSGANVLTF. The chain carries TRBV3-1 and TRBJ2-6; D call uncertain. Germline CDR1 reads LGHDT; CDR2 reads YNNKEL (reference sequence). The CDR3 totals 15 residues. Trimming removed 0 bases at V and 4 bases at J, with 7 bases between.

In its sample, this clonotype was seen many times. The chain has TRBV6-5 and TRBJ2-1, with TRBD2 identical over 11 bases. CDR3 length equals 16 residues. From germline, CDR1 is MNHEY and CDR2 SVGAGI. V was clipped by 2 bases and J by 3 bases; unmatched bases: 3. CDR3 amino acids: CASSYPGTSGYNEQFF. As DNA, the CDR3 is TGTGCCAGCAGTTACCCCGGGACTAGCGGCTACAATGAGCAGTTCTTC.